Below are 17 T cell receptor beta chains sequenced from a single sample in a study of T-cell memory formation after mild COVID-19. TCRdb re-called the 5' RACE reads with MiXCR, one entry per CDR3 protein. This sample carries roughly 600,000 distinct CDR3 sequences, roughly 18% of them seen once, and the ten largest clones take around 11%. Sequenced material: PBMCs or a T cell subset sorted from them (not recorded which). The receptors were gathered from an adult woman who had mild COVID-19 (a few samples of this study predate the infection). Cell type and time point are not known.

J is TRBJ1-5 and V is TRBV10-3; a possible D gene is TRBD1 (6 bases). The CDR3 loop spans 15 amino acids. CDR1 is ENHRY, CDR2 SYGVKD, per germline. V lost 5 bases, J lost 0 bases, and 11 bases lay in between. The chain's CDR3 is CAISTGTYSNQPQHF. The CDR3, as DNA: TGTGCCATCAGTACAGGGACCTATAGCAATCAGCCCCAGCATTTT.

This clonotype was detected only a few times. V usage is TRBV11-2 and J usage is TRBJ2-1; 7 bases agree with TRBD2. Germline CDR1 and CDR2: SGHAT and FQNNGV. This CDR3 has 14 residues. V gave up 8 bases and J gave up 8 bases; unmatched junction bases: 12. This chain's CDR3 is CASLMGGSMDEQFF. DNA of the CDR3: TGTGCCAGCCTCATGGGCGGGAGTATGGATGAGCAGTTCTTC.

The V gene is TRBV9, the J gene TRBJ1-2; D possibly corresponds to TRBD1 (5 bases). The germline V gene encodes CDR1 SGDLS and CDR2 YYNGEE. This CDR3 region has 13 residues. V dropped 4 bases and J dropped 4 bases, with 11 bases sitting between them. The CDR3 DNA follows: TGTGCCAGCAGCACTGACAGTGGCTATGGCTACACCTTC. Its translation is CASSTDSGYGYTF.

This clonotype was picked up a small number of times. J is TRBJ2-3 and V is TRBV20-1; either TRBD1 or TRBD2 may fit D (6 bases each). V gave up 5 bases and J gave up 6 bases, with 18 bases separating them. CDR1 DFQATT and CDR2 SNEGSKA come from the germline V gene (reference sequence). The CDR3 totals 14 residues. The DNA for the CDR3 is TGCAGTGCTGAATTGTTGGGGGGCCTGGATACGCAGTATTTT. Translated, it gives CSAELLGGLDTQYF.

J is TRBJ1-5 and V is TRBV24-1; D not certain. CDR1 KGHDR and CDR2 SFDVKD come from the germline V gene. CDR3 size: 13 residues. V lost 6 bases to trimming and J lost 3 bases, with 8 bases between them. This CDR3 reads CATSMDANQPQHF. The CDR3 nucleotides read TGTGCCACCAGTATGGACGCCAATCAGCCCCAGCATTTT.

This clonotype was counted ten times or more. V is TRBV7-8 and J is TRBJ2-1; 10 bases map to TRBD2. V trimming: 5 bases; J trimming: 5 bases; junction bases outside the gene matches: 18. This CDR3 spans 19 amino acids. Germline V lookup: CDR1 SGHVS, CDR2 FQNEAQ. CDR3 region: CASSPRFLAGATANNEQFF. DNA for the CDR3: TGTGCCAGCAGCCCTCGGTTCCTAGCGGGAGCCACAGCGAACAATGAGCAGTTCTTC.

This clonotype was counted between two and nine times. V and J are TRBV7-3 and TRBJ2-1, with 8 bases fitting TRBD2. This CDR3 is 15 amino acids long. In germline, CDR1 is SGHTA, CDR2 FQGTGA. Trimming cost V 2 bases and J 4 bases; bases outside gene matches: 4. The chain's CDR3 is CASSLFAGGYNEQFF. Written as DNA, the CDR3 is TGTGCCAGCAGCTTATTTGCGGGAGGTTACAATGAGCAGTTCTTC.

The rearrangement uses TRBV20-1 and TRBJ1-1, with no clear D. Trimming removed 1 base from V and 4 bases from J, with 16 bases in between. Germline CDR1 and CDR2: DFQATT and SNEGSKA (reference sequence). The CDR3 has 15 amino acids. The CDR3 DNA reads TGCAGTGCTAGAGTTTTATGGGTCAGCGGCACTGAAGCTTTCTTT. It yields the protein CSARVLWVSGTEAFF.

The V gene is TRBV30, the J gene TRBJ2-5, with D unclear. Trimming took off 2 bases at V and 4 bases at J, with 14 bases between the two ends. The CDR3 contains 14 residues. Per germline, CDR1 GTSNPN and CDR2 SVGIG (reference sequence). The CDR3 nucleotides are TGTGCCTGGAGTCTCGGGCCGGTAAGAGAGACCCAGTACTTC. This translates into CAWSLGPVRETQYF.

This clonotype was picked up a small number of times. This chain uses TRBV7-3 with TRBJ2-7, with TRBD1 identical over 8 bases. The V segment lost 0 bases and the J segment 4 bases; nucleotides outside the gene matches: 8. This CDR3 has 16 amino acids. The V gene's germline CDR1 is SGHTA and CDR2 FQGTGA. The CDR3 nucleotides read TGTGCCAGCAGCTTAACGGGGACAGGTGATTTTTACGAGCAGTACTTC. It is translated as CASSLTGTGDFYEQYF. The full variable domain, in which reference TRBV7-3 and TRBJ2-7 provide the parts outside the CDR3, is GAGVSQTPSNKVTEKGKYVELRCDPISGHTALYWYRQSLGQGPEFLIYFQGTGAADDSGLPNDRFFAVRPEGSVSTLKIQRTERGDSAVYLCASSLTGTGDFYEQYFGPGTRLTVT.

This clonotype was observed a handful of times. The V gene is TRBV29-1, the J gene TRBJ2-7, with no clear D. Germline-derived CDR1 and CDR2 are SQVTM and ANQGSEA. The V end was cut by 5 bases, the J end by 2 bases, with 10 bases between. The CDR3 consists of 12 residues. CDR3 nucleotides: TGCAGCGTTCAACCAGCTACCTACGAGCAGTACTTC. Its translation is CSVQPATYEQYF.

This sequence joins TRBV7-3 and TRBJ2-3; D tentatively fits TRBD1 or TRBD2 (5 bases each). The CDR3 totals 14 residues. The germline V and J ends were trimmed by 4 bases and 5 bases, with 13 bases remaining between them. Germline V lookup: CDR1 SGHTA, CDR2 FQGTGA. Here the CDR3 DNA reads TGTGCCAGCAGCTCGGGGCCCGCTATAGATACGCAGTATTTT. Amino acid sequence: CASSSGPAIDTQYF.

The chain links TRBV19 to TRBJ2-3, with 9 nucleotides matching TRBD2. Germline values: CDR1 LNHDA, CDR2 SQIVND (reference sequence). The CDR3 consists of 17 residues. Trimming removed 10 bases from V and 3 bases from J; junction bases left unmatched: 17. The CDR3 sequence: CATTSPSASGVTDTQYF. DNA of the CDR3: TGTGCCACCACATCACCGAGCGCTAGCGGGGTGACAGATACGCAGTATTTT.

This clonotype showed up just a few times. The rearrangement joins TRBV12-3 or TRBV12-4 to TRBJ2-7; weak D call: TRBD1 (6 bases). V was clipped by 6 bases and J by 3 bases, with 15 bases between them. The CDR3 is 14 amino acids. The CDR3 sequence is CASSTRQVRYEQYF. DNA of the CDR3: TGTGCCAGCAGCACCCGACAGGTCCGCTACGAGCAGTACTTC.

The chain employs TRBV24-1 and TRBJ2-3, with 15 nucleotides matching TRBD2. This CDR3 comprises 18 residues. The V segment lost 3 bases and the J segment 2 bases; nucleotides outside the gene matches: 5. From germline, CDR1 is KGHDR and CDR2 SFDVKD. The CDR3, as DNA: TGTGCCACCAGTGATGGACTAGCGGGGGGGCGATACACAGATACGCAGTATTTT. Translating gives CATSDGLAGGRYTDTQYF.

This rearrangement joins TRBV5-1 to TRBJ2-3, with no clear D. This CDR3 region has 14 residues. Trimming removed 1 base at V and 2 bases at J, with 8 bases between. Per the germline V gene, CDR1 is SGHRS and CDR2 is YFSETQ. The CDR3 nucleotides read TGCGCCAGCAGCTTGAATGTAGACACAGATACGCAGTATTTT. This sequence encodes CASSLNVDTDTQYF.

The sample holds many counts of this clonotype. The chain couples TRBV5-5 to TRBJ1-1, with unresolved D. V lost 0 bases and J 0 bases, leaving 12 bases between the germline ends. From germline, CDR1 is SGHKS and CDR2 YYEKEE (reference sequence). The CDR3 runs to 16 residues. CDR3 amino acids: CASSLAGPGVNTEAFF. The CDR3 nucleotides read TGTGCCAGCAGCTTGGCCGGTCCGGGAGTGAACACTGAAGCTTTCTTT.